This paragraph covers one TCR beta chain sequence. The target antigen is unknown. Using its own MiXCR run on the RT-PCR reads, TCRdb lists one record per CDR3 protein. The table records about 520,000 distinct CDR3 sequences, roughly 7.9% of them present only once. The data were taken from a study of response to subunit inactivated influenza vaccine. Study observations and caveats: The study's authors posited that every seasonal influenza vaccination enlists few new T cells.

Trimming shortened V by 6 bases and J by 1 base, and 13 bases separated the two germline ends. Germline V lookup: CDR1 SQVTM, CDR2 ANQGSEA. The CDR3 covers 14 residues. The V call is TRBV29-1, the J call TRBJ1-5, with D tentatively TRBD1 (5 bases). This specimen consisted of PBMCs from blood, obtained 23 to 25 months after vaccination. This receptor was obtained from a man in his fifties or sixties who received an inactivated influenza vaccine. CDR3 coding DNA: TGCAGCGTCCGGGACGGGGGGAGCAATCAGCCCCAGCATTTT. Translated: CSVRDGGSNQPQHF.